These 32 T cell receptor beta chains share one sample of origin, sequenced in a study of blood T cell repertoires in COVID-19. TCRdb keeps only in-frame clones here, not all; method: immunoSEQ multiplex PCR. The profile shows approximately 250,000 clones, around nine tenths of them singletons. Sequencing used peripheral blood. The receptors originated from a middle-aged man with active or convalescent COVID-19.

The J gene is TRBJ1-1, the V gene TRBV6-5; D not certain. V lost 11 bases to trimming and J lost 6 bases, with 16 bases between them. The CDR3 runs to 12 residues. Germline V gives CDR1 MNHEY, CDR2 SVGAGI. The CDR3 coding sequence is TGTGCCTCCGCGTACCAGAGGGCTGAAGCTTTCTTT. As protein: CASAYQRAEAFF.

V gene TRBV15 combines with J gene TRBJ2-1; D may be TRBD2 (6 bases). Germline V gives CDR1 LNHNV, CDR2 YYDKDF (reference sequence). CDR3 size: 16 residues. The V gene lost 0 bases and the J gene lost 2 bases, with 11 bases spanning the gap. CDR3 coding DNA: TGTGCCACCAGCAGAGATACGGGGGAAGCCTACAATGAGCAGTTCTTC. Residues: CATSRDTGEAYNEQFF.

The chain is built from TRBV15 and TRBJ1-1; 8 nucleotides align to TRBD1. This CDR3 has 14 residues. With V trimmed by 7 bases and J by 6 bases, 10 bases remained unmatched. Germline V CDR1 and CDR2: LNHNV, YYDKDF (reference sequence). The chain's CDR3 is CATTETGAQAEAFF. DNA of the CDR3: TGTGCCACCACCGAGACAGGGGCCCAGGCTGAAGCTTTCTTT.

This sequence joins TRBV4-1 and TRBJ2-5; D may be TRBD2 (5 bases). Germline lookup yields CDR1 MGHRA and CDR2 YSYEKL. The CDR3 runs 15 residues. V was shortened by 4 bases and J by 3 bases, with 15 bases between the two germline ends. This chain's CDR3 is CASSPRGPEEETQYF. DNA of the CDR3: TGCGCCAGCAGCCCCAGAGGGCCAGAAGAAGAGACCCAGTACTTC.

This clone appeared once. The rearrangement uses TRBV24-1 and TRBJ2-5; D gene uncertain. The CDR3 runs 13 residues. Per the germline V gene, CDR1 is KGHDR and CDR2 is SFDVKD. V lost 2 bases to trimming and J lost 5 bases, with 8 bases between them. Written as DNA, the CDR3 is TGTGCCACCAGTGATTCCCACGGGGAGACCCAGTACTTC. Translation: CATSDSHGETQYF.

The V call is TRBV2, the J call TRBJ2-4, with TRBD1 identical over 9 bases. This CDR3 is 15 amino acids long. Losses at the gene ends were 4 bases for V and 4 bases for J; bases not matched to a gene: 5. Germline CDR1 and CDR2: SNHLY and FYNNEI. This chain's CDR3 is CASSVGGQGKNIQYF. CDR3 coding DNA: TGTGCCAGCAGTGTCGGGGGACAGGGAAAAAACATTCAGTACTTC. The full variable domain, in which reference TRBV2 and TRBJ2-4 provide the parts outside the CDR3, is EPEVTQTPSHQVTQMGQEVILRCVPISNHLYFYWYRQILGQKVEFLVSFYNNEISEKSEIFDDQFSVERPDGSNFTLKIRSTKLEDSAMYFCASSVGGQGKNIQYFGAGTRLSVL.

A single count supports this clone. The V and J genes are TRBV7-2 and TRBJ1-6; D is possibly TRBD1 (5 bases). CDR1 is SGHTA and CDR2 is FQGNSA in the germline V gene. CDR3 length: 18 residues. V lost 5 bases and J 0 bases, leaving 17 bases between the germline ends. The CDR3 bases are TGTGCCAGCAGCCCCGAAGCGGGGCTGAGCTCCTATAATTCACCCCTCCACTTT. Protein: CASSPEAGLSSYNSPLHF.

The gene calls are TRBV29-1 and TRBJ2-3, with D perhaps TRBD2 (6 bases). CDR1 SQVTM and CDR2 ANQGSEA come from the germline V gene. Trimming pared 7 bases from V and 5 bases from J, leaving 19 bases between. The CDR3 loop spans 14 amino acids. CDR3 in amino acids: CSENSEGPVDTQYF. CDR3 nucleotide sequence: TGCAGCGAAAATTCGGAGGGGCCGGTAGATACGCAGTATTTT.

The V call is TRBV6-5, the J call TRBJ1-4, with D possibly being TRBD1 (6 bases). Germline V CDR1 and CDR2: MNHEY, SVGAGI. CDR3 length: 13 amino acids. The V gene lost 8 bases and the J gene lost 5 bases, with 12 bases spanning the gap. In DNA form, the CDR3 reads TGTGCCAGCCACAGGGTGAAGAATGAAAAACTGTTTTTT. The encoded protein is CASHRVKNEKLFF.

V and J are TRBV5-5 and TRBJ2-5; D is unresolved. V was clipped by 0 bases and J by 4 bases, with 10 bases between them. CDR1 is SGHKS and CDR2 is YYEKEE in the germline V gene (reference sequence). The length of the CDR3 is 14 residues. CDR3 in DNA: TGTGCCAGCAGCTTGGTCCAGGCCGCAGAGACCCAGTACTTC. Encoded protein: CASSLVQAAETQYF.

The J gene is TRBJ1-2, the V gene TRBV7-9; a weak D match, TRBD1 (5 bases). This CDR3 comprises 14 residues. V gave up 3 bases and J gave up 4 bases, with 12 bases separating them. Germline assignment: CDR1 SEHNR and CDR2 FQNEAQ (reference sequence). CDR3 region: CASSLGRGPYGYTF. The DNA of the CDR3 is TGTGCCAGCAGCTTGGGTAGGGGCCCCTATGGCTACACCTTC.

The V call is TRBV6-1, the J call TRBJ2-7; tentatively, D is TRBD1 (5 bases). CDR1 MNHNS and CDR2 SASEGT come from the germline V gene. The CDR3 totals 13 residues. V was trimmed by 1 base and J by 7 bases, leaving 11 bases between them. CDR3 sequence (DNA): TGTGCCAGCAGTGAAGTAGGGAACAGGGAGCAGTACTTC. The encoded protein is CASSEVGNREQYF.

The rearrangement uses TRBV19 and TRBJ1-5; a possible D gene is TRBD1 (5 bases). Trimming took 0 bases from V and 2 from J, leaving 17 bases between them. This CDR3 is built from 18 residues. In germline, CDR1 is LNHDA, CDR2 SQIVND (reference sequence). CDR3 sequence: CASSIDGRVRIGNQPQHF. In DNA form, the CDR3 reads TGTGCCAGTAGTATAGATGGCAGGGTGCGAATCGGCAATCAGCCCCAGCATTTT.

The chain joins TRBV12-3 or TRBV12-4 to TRBJ1-1; D unresolved. The CDR3 is 12 amino acids. V dropped 1 base and J dropped 11 bases, with 11 bases sitting between them. The CDR3, as DNA: TGTGCCAGCAGTTTAGAGGAGAGAACTGCTTTCTTT. It translates to CASSLEERTAFF.

The V gene is TRBV27, the J gene TRBJ2-2; 10 bases map to TRBD2. Germline values: CDR1 MNHEY, CDR2 SMNVEV (reference sequence). The CDR3 contains 17 residues. The V gene end was trimmed by 5 bases and the J gene end by 3 bases; junction bases not matched to a gene: 9. CDR3 amino acids: CASSNRASGSYTGELFF. CDR3 in DNA: TGTGCCAGCAGTAATCGGGCTAGCGGGAGCTACACCGGGGAGCTGTTTTTT.

This clone was detected a few times. The chain employs TRBV6-5 and TRBJ2-1; 7 bases align to TRBD2. This CDR3 region has 14 residues. CDR1 is MNHEY and CDR2 is SVGAGI in the germline V gene. J was trimmed by 8 bases and V by 2 bases; bases with no gene match: 6. The CDR3 here is CASSYREAGDEQFF. For the CDR3, the DNA is TGTGCCAGCAGTTACCGTGAGGCGGGGGATGAGCAGTTCTTC.

The rearrangement joins TRBV5-4 to TRBJ2-7, with TRBD2 matching over 7 bases. CDR3 size: 15 residues. Trimming removed 3 bases from V and 4 bases from J; junction bases left unmatched: 10. Germline CDR1 reads SGHNT; CDR2 reads YYREEE (reference sequence). The CDR3 region is CASSSSGTKSYEQYF. The CDR3, as DNA: TGTGCCAGCAGCTCCTCCGGGACTAAGTCATACGAGCAGTACTTC.

The chain couples TRBV2 to TRBJ2-3; D is possibly TRBD1 (6 bases). The germline CDR1 and CDR2 sequences are SNHLY and FYNNEI. The CDR3 consists of 14 residues. With 6 bases removed from V and 3 bases from J, the gap between germline ends came to 13 bases. This CDR3 is CASRSDRWTDTQYF. Written as DNA, the CDR3 is TGTGCCAGCAGGTCAGACAGGTGGACAGATACGCAGTATTTT. The full variable domain, completed using reference TRBV2 and TRBJ2-3, is EPEVTQTPSHQVTQMGQEVILRCVPISNHLYFYWYRQILGQKVEFLVSFYNNEISEKSEIFDDQFSVERPDGSNFTLKIRSTKLEDSAMYFCASRSDRWTDTQYFGPGTRLTVL.

The V and J genes are TRBV7-6 and TRBJ2-5; a weak D match, TRBD1 (6 bases). CDR1 is SGHVS, CDR2 FNYEAQ, per germline. Trimming pared 7 bases from V and 5 bases from J, leaving 23 bases between. CDR3 length: 16 residues. Here the CDR3 reads CASTQLGQPLGETQYF. CDR3 bases: TGTGCCAGCACTCAACTGGGACAACCTTTAGGGGAGACCCAGTACTTC.

The chain employs TRBV6-5 and TRBJ2-5, with 7 positions matching TRBD2. The CDR3 is made up of 13 amino acids. CDR1 is MNHEY, CDR2 SVGAGI, per germline. J lost 4 bases, V lost 3 bases, and 2 bases had no gene match. The CDR3 sequence: CASSYTGGETQYF. The CDR3 DNA reads as TGTGCCAGCAGTTATACGGGGGGAGAGACCCAGTACTTC.

V is TRBV9 and J is TRBJ2-1; TRBD2 matches 9 bases. The CDR3 is 16 amino acids. J was trimmed by 8 bases and V by 6 bases; bases with no gene match: 15. Per germline, CDR1 SGDLS and CDR2 YYNGEE. CDR3 region: CASNLWGLAGKDEQFF. The DNA for the CDR3 is TGTGCCAGCAACCTCTGGGGGCTAGCGGGAAAAGATGAGCAGTTCTTC.

Points on this clone: The junction differs from germline at one of its ends, possibly a read error. J is TRBJ1-2 and V is TRBV12-5; no clear D. Germline lookup yields CDR1 LGHNT and CDR2 FRNRAP. The CDR3 is 12 amino acids. In DNA, the CDR3 is TGTGCTAGTGGTTTGGGCAACTATGACTACACCTTC. This sequence encodes CASGLGNYDYTF.

This chain connects TRBV29-1 to TRBJ1-1; D uncertain. This CDR3 spans 13 amino acids. Trimming removed 3 bases at V and 1 base at J, with 9 bases between. Germline V gives CDR1 SQVTM, CDR2 ANQGSEA. This chain's CDR3 is CSVDSGRNTEAFF. CDR3 DNA sequence: TGCAGCGTTGATAGCGGCAGGAACACTGAAGCTTTCTTT. Based on the CDR3 plus reference TRBV29-1 and TRBJ1-1, the full variable domain is SAVISQKPSRDICQRGTSLTIQCQVDSQVTMMFWYRQQPGQSLTLIATANQGSEATYESGFVIDKFPISRPNLTFSTLTVSNMSPEDSSIYLCSVDSGRNTEAFFGQGTRLTVV.

V gene TRBV10-3 combines with J gene TRBJ1-3; D is uncertain. The V end was cut by 1 base, the J end by 8 bases, with 6 bases between. CDR3 size: 12 residues. From germline, CDR1 is ENHRY and CDR2 SYGVKD. The DNA of the CDR3 is TGTGCCATCAGTGAGTGGGAGGACACCATATATTTT. It encodes CAISEWEDTIYF.

The chain carries TRBV18 and TRBJ2-7; 7 nucleotides line up with TRBD1. CDR3 length equals 15 residues. Germline assignment: CDR1 KGHSH and CDR2 LQKENI. J lost 0 bases, V lost 5 bases, and 7 bases had no gene match. The CDR3 DNA is TGTGCCAGCTCAACGGCCGGGACAGACTCCTACGAGCAGTACTTC. It is translated as CASSTAGTDSYEQYF.

The gene calls are TRBV30 and TRBJ1-1, with TRBD1 identical over 8 bases. V dropped 2 bases and J dropped 4; count of bases not matched to a gene: 3. Per germline, CDR1 GTSNPN and CDR2 SVGIG (reference sequence). CDR3 size: 13 residues. CDR3 DNA: TGTGCCTGGAGTACAGGGGGGAGCACTGAAGCTTTCTTT. Its translation: CAWSTGGSTEAFF.

The chain joins TRBV7-9 to TRBJ2-5; 12 bases map to TRBD2. The V segment lost 4 bases and the J segment 5 bases; nucleotides outside the gene matches: 2. CDR1 is SEHNR, CDR2 FQNEAQ, per germline (reference sequence). This CDR3 has 14 amino acids. The CDR3 reads CASSSTSGGETQYF. In nucleotides, the CDR3 is TGTGCCAGCAGCTCTACTAGCGGGGGGGAGACCCAGTACTTC.

In this sample, this clone turned up once. The chain is built from TRBV30 and TRBJ2-3, with a possible D match to TRBD1 (5 bases). The germline V gene has CDR1 GTSNPN and CDR2 SVGIG (reference sequence). The germline V and J ends were trimmed by 5 bases and 2 bases, with 5 bases remaining between them. CDR3 length equals 11 residues. CDR3 coding DNA: TGTGCCTGGGGACACACAGATACGCAGTATTTT. This codes for CAWGHTDTQYF.

The CDR3 DNA reads as TGTGCCAGCAGTGAAGCGTTCGCGGGGTTCCTCGATCTCGAGCAGTACTTC. Its translation: CASSEAFAGFLDLEQYF. The V call is TRBV2, the J call TRBJ2-7; possibly TRBD2 for D (6 bases). Trimming removed 0 bases from V and 6 bases from J, with 21 bases in between. This CDR3 region has 17 residues. Germline CDR1 SNHLY, CDR2 FYNNEI.

The CDR3 spells CASSIAGRSNEKLFF. CDR3 sequence (DNA): TGTGCCAGCAGCATAGCGGGCAGATCTAATGAAAAACTGTTTTTT. The gene calls are TRBV28 and TRBJ1-4, with D uncertain. V lost 6 bases, J lost 3 bases, and 14 bases lay in between. Per germline, CDR1 MDHEN and CDR2 SYDVKM. The CDR3 runs to 15 residues. Combining the CDR3 with reference TRBV28 and TRBJ1-4 gives the whole variable domain DVKVTQSSRYLVKRTGEKVFLECVQDMDHENMFWYRQDPGLGLRLIYFSYDVKMKEKGDIPEGYSVSREKKERFSLILESASTNQTSMYLCASSIAGRSNEKLFFGSGTQLSVL.

This chain links TRBV28 with TRBJ1-4, with TRBD1 matching over 10 bases. Germline CDR1 MDHEN, CDR2 SYDVKM. This CDR3 comprises 16 residues. V was clipped by 2 bases and J by 8 bases; unmatched bases: 8. The CDR3 region has the DNA TGTGCCAGCAGTTTAGGGTGGGGGACAGGGGAAGAAAAACTGTTTTTT. Encoded protein: CASSLGWGTGEEKLFF. Filled out from reference TRBV28 and TRBJ1-4, the complete variable domain reads DVKVTQSSRYLVKRTGEKVFLECVQDMDHENMFWYRQDPGLGLRLIYFSYDVKMKEKGDIPEGYSVSREKKERFSLILESASTNQTSMYLCASSLGWGTGEEKLFFGSGTQLSVL.

This clone showed up just once. The rearrangement joins TRBV24-1 to TRBJ2-7; 9 nucleotides line up with TRBD2. The CDR3 contains 16 residues. V was clipped by 3 bases and J by 2 bases; unmatched bases: 7. Per the germline V gene, CDR1 is KGHDR and CDR2 is SFDVKD. CDR3 DNA sequence: TGTGCCACCAGTGATCCCATGCGGGGGGGCACCTACGAGCAGTACTTC. Encoded protein: CATSDPMRGGTYEQYF.